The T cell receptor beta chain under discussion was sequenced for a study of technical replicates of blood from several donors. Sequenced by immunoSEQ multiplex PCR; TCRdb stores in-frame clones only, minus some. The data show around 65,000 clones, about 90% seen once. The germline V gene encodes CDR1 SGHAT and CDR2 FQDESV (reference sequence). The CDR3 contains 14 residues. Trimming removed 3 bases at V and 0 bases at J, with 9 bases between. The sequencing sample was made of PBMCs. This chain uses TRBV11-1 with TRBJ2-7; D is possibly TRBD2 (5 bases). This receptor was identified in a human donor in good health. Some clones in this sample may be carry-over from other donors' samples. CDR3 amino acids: CASSFPGYSYEQYF. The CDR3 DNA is TGTGCCAGCAGCTTTCCGGGGTACTCCTACGAGCAGTACTTC.